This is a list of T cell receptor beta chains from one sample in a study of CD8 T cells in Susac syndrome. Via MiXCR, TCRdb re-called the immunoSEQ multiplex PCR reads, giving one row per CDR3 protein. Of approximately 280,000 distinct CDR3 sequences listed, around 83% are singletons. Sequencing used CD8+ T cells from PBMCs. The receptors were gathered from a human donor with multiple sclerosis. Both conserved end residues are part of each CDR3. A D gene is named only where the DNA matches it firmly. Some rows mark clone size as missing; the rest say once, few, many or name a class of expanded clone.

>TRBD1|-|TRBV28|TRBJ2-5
TGTGCCAGCAGCTTATCCCAGGGGGCACGAGAGACCCAGTACTTC
CASSLSQGARETQYF
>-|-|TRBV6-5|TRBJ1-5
TGTGCCAGCAGTTACTCGAACGGCCAGCATAGCAATCAGCCCCAGCATTTT
CASSYSNGQHSNQPQHF
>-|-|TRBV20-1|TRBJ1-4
TGCAGTGCTAGAGTACCCTTGGGGCAGCGTGGTTCTGAAAAACTGTTTTTT
CSARVPLGQRGSEKLFF
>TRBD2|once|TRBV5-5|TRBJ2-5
TGTGCCAGCAGCCTGCTAGCGGGAGGATTTCAAGAGACCCAGTACTTC
CASSLLAGGFQETQYF
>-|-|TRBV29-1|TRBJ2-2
TGCAGCGTTGCAACCGCGAACACCGGGGAGCTGTTTTTT
CSVATANTGELFF
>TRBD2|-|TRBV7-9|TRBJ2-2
TGTGCCAGCAGCGGCAGACGGACTAGCGGGATATACACCGGGGAGCTGTTTTTT
CASSGRRTSGIYTGELFF
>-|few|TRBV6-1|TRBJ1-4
TGTGCCAGCAGTGAATCCCCTGGCCCGGATGAAAAACTGTTTTTT
CASSESPGPDEKLFF
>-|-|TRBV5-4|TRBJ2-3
TGTGCCAGCAGCTTGCACAGAAGCACAGATACGCAGTATTTT
CASSLHRSTDTQYF
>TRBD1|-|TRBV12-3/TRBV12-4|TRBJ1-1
TGTGCCAGCAGTTTGCCAGGGGGTTTGGACACTGAAGCTTTCTTT
CASSLPGGLDTEAFF
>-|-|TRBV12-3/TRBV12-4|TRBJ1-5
TGTGCCAGCAGTTTAGCAGGGCTTCAGCCCCAGCATTTT
CASSLAGLQPQHF
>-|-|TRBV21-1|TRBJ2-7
TGTGCCAGCAGCAAAGAGGGCTCCTCCTACGAGCAGTACTTC
CASSKEGSSYEQYF
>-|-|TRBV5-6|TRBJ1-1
TGTGCCAGCAGCCGCCCCCAGGGGAGAGAGGCTTTCTTT
CASSRPQGREAFF
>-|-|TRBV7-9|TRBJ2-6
TGTGCCAGCCCCGGAGCTGGGGCCAACGTCCTGACTTTC
CASPGAGANVLTF
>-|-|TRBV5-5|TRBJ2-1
TGTGCCAGCAGCCTGGCGGGACTCATGAATGAGCAGTTCTTC
CASSLAGLMNEQFF
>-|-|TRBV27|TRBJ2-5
TGTGCCAGCAGTTTATCCACTATCTCAGGTTTCCAAGAGACCCAGTACTTC
CASSLSTISGFQETQYF
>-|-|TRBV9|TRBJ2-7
TGTGCCAGCAGCCCCGGAAGTAGCTCCTACGAGCAGTACTTC
CASSPGSSSYEQYF
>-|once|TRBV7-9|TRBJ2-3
TGTGCCAGCAGCCCCCGGGACGGGATCAGCACAGATACGCAGTATTTT
CASSPRDGISTDTQYF
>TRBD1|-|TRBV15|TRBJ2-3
TGTGCCACCAGCACCGGGACAGGGAAACGGACAGATACGCAGTATTTT
CATSTGTGKRTDTQYF
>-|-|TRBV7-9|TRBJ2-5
TGTGCCAGCAGCTCACGGCCCGGAGAAGAGACCCAGTACTTC
CASSSRPGEETQYF
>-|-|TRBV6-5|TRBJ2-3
TGTGCCAGCAGTTACGAAACGGGAGATACGCAGTATTTT
CASSYETGDTQYF